This T cell receptor (beta chain) was obtained from a study of shared T cell receptors in the human thymus. This CDR3 is 15 amino acids long. V was pared by 0 bases and J by 5 bases, with 5 bases of the junction left unmatched. The germline V gene encodes CDR1 SGHDN and CDR2 FVKESK. The repertoire was sequenced with immunoSEQ multiplex PCR; TCRdb's copy has only in-frame clones and lacks some. The sample records about 710,000 clones, approximately 87% being singletons. These sequences were also reported in another study, on human thymus T cells. As reported in that work: Corrective heart surgery yielded resections, and these provided the thymus tissue. Thymic and blood repertoires appeared to show biased V and J gene usage. Related studies found that unrelated individuals share highly overlapping thymic repertoires.

This TCR was recovered from a boy in the first two years of life with a congenital heart defect. The sequenced material came from thymocytes. The chain couples TRBV14 to TRBJ2-7, with 9 bases matching TRBD2. This chain's CDR3 is CASSQDCGGAHEQYF. CDR3 bases: TGTGCCAGCAGCCAAGACTGCGGGGGGGCCCACGAGCAGTACTTC.